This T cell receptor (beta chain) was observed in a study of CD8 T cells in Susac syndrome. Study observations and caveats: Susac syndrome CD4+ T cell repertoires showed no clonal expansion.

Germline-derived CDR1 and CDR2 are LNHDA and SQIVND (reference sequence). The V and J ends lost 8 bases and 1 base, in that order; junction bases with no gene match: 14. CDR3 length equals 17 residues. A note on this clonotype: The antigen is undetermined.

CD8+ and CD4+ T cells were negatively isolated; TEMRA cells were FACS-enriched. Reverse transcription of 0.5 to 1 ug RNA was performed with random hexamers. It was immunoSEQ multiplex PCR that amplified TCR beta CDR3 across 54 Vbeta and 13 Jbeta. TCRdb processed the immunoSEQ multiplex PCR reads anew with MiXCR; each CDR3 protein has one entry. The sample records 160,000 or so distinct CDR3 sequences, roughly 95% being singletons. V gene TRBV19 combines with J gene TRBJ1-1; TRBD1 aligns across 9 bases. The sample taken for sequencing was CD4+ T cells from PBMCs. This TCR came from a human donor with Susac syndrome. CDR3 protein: CASRSFDRGQGNTEAFF. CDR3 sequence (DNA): TGTGCCAGTCGCTCATTTGATCGGGGACAGGGGAACACTGAAGCTTTCTTT.